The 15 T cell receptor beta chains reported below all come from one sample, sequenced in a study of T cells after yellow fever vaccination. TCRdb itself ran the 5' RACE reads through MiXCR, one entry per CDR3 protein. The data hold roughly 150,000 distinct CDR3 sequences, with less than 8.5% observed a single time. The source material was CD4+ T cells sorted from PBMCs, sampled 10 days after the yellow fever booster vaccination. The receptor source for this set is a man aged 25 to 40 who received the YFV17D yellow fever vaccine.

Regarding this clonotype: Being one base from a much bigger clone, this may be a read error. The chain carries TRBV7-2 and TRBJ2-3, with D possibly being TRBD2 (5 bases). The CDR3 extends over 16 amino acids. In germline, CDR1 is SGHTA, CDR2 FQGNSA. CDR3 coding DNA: TGTGCCGGCAGCCCTCGGGCGGGTCGGGGTACAGATACGCAGTATTTT. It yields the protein CAGSPRAGRGTDTQYF.

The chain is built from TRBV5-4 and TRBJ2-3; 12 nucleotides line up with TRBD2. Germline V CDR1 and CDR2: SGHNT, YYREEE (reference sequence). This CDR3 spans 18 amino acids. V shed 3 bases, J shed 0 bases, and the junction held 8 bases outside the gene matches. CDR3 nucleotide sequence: TGTGCCAGCAGCTCCGGGGGACTAGCGGGTTCTAGCACAGATACGCAGTATTTT. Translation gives CASSSGGLAGSSTDTQYF. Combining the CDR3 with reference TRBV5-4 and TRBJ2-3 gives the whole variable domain ETGVTQSPTHLIKTRGQQVTLRCSSQSGHNTVSWYQQALGQGPQFIFQYYREEENGRGNFPPRFSGLQFPNYSSELNVNALELDDSALYLCASSSGGLAGSSTDTQYFGPGTRLTVL.

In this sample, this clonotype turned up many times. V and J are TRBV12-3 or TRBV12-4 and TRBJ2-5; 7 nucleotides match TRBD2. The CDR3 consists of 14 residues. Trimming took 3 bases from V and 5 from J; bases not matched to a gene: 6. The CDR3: CASSFAGVDETQYF. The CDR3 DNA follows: TGTGCCAGCAGTTTCGCGGGAGTGGATGAGACCCAGTACTTC.

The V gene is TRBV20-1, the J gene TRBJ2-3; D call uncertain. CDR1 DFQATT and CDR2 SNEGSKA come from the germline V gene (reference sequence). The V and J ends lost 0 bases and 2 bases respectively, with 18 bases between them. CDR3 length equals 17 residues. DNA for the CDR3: TGCAGTGCTAGAGACCCGCAGAAGGACCCAATCACAGATACGCAGTATTTT. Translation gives CSARDPQKDPITDTQYF.

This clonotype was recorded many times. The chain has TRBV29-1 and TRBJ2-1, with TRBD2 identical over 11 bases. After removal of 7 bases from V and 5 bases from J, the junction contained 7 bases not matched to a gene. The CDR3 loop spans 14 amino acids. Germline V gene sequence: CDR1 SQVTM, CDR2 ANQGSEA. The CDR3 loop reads CSASTSGINNEQFF. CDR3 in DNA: TGCAGCGCCTCGACTAGCGGGATCAACAATGAGCAGTTCTTC.

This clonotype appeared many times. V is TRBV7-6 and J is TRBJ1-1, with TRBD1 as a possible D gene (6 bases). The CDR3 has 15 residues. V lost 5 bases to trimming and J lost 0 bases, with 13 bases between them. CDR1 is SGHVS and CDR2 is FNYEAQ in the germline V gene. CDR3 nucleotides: TGTGCCAGCAGCGAACAGGGAGTTCTGAACACTGAAGCTTTCTTT. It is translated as CASSEQGVLNTEAFF.

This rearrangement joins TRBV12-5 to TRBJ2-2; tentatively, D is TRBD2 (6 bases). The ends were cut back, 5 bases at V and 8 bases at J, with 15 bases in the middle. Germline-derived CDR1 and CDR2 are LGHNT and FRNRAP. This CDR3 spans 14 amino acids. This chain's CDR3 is CASGPGTGLGELFF. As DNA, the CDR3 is TGTGCTAGTGGTCCAGGGACGGGACTGGGGGAGCTGTTTTTT.

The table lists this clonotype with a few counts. CDR3 DNA sequence: TGCAGTGCTAGAGAACAGCCCTATAATTCACCCCTCCACTTT. Protein sequence: CSAREQPYNSPLHF. V is TRBV20-1 and J is TRBJ1-6; D unresolved. Germline assignment: CDR1 DFQATT and CDR2 SNEGSKA (reference sequence). Trimming took 0 bases from V and 2 from J, leaving 5 bases between them. The CDR3 contains 14 residues.

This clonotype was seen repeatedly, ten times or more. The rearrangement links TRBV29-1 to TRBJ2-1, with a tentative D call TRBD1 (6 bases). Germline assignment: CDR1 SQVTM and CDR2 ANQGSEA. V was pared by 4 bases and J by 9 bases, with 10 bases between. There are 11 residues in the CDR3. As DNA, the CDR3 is TGCAGCGTTGGTGCAGGGGCTGAGCAGTTCTTC. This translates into CSVGAGAEQFF.

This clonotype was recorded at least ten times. CDR3 loop: CASSQTVQGGDNYGYTF. Here the CDR3 DNA reads TGCGCCAGCAGCCAAACCGTACAGGGAGGAGATAACTATGGCTACACCTTC. The chain uses TRBV4-1 and TRBJ1-2; maybe TRBD1 (6 bases). The ends were cut back, 2 bases at V and 1 base at J, with 17 bases in the middle. Germline loops: CDR1 MGHRA, CDR2 YSYEKL. This CDR3 contains 17 residues.

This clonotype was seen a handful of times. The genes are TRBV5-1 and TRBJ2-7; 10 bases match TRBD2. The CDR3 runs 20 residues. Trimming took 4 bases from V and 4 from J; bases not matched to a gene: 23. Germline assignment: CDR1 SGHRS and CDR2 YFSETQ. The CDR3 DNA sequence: TGCGCCAGCAGCAACGAGGGACTAGCGAGCCTTCTCGCAGGGAGTTACGAGCAGTACTTC. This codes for CASSNEGLASLLAGSYEQYF.

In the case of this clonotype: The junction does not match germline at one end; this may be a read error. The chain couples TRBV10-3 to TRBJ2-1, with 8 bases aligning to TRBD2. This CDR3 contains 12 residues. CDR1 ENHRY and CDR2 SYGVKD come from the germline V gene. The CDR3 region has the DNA TGTGCAATCACCGGCGGGGGGATTGAGCAGTTCTTC. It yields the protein CAITGGGIEQFF.

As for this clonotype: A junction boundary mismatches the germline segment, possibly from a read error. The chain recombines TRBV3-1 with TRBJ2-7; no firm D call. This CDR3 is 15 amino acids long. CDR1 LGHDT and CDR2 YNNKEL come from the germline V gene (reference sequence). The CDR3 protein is CACPAPCGENYEQYF. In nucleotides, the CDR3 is TGTGCCTGCCCGGCCCCCTGTGGCGAAAATTACGAGCAATACTTC.

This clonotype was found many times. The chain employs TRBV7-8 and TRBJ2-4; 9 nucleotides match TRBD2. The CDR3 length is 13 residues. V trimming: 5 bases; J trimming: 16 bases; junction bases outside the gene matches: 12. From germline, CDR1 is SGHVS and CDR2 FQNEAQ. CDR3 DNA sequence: TGTGCCAGCAGCCAGGGACTAGCCGACTACGTCTACTTC. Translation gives CASSQGLADYVYF.

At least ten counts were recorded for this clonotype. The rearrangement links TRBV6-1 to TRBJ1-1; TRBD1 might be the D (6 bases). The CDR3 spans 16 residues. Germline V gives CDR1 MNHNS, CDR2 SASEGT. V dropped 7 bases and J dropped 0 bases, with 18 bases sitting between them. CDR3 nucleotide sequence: TGTGCCAGCACGGCGTGGGGGCTGGGAGTGAACACTGAAGCTTTCTTT. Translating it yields CASTAWGLGVNTEAFF.